The following is a TCR beta chain sequence with its context. Antigen specificity is unknown. The sample belongs to a study of T-cell reconstitution after alpha-beta-depleted transplantation in children. The germline CDR1 and CDR2 sequences are SGHVS and FQNEAQ. CDR3 size: 13 residues. J was trimmed by 6 bases and V by 1 base; bases with no gene match: 0. Whole-study results and caveats: Where alpha-beta T cells came from about two months after transplant was reportedly several hundred expanded graft clones. Among T cells one year after transplant, newly produced cells accounted for most counts and diversity.

It was with unique molecular identifiers that the TCRbeta library was prepared. TCRdb analysed the PCR reads with MiXCR anew, one entry per CDR3 protein. The sample includes 100,000 or so distinct CDR3 sequences, roughly a quarter seen only once; the top ten take 20% to 25%. The chain has TRBV7-8 and TRBJ1-5; 7 positions match TRBD1. Sequenced here: PBMCs, sampled before TCRalphabeta/CD19-depleted stem cell transplant. The clonotype was recovered from a boy aged 2-9 years with acute lymphoblastic leukemia, due to receive a stem cell transplant. The CDR3 bases are TGTGCCAGCAGCTTAGGGACAGGTCAGCCCCAGCATTTT. Protein product: CASSLGTGQPQHF.